The 11 T cell receptor beta chains in this list originate from one sample, sequenced in a study of vaccination effects on CD4 cells after COVID-19. ViraFEST used viral peptide pools to expand antigen-specific CD4+ T cells before sequencing. After roughly eleven days in culture, the CD4+ T cells were isolated. Each participant was given two doses of one vaccine (BNT162b2 or mRNA-1273). Only in-frame clones appear in the TCRdb table, and some are missing; sequencing was by immunoSEQ multiplex PCR. The profile shows 15,000 or so clones, approximately 70% of them singletons. For these TCRs, the target antigens are not known. The sample in question was CD4+ T cells from PBMCs cultured with SARS-CoV-2 spike peptides, obtained after COVID-19 vaccination. The receptor source for this set is a human donor who received a COVID-19 vaccine.

The V and J genes are TRBV3-1 (or the pseudogene TRBV3-2) and TRBJ2-5; 7 nucleotides align to TRBD1. Germline trimming cut 3 bases from V and 0 bases from J; bases unmatched to any gene: 10. The CDR3 runs to 17 residues. The germline CDR1 and CDR2 sequences are LGHDT and YNNKEL (reference sequence). The CDR3 DNA sequence: TGTGCCAGCAGCCATATCAGGGACAGAATTTACCAAGAGACCCAGTACTTC. Protein sequence: CASSHIRDRIYQETQYF.

This clone was counted between two and nine times. This rearrangement joins TRBV2 to TRBJ1-6; 8 positions agree with TRBD1. V lost 6 bases to trimming and J lost 7 bases; unmatched junction nucleotides: 5. The CDR3 covers 14 residues. Germline V lookup: CDR1 SNHLY, CDR2 FYNNEI. The DNA for the CDR3 is TGTGCCAGCAGCGTCGGGACAGGCAATTCACCCCTCCACTTT. As protein: CASSVGTGNSPLHF. Looking up the rest from reference TRBV2 and TRBJ1-6 gives the full variable domain: EPEVTQTPSHQVTQMGQEVILRCVPISNHLYFYWYRQILGQKVEFLVSFYNNEISEKSEIFDDQFSVERPDGSNFTLKIRSTKLEDSAMYFCASSVGTGNSPLHFGNGTRLTVT.

There are a few counts of this clone. Other DNA sequences from this sample encode an identical CDR3 as well. The V and J genes are TRBV10-3 and TRBJ1-6; maybe TRBD1 (5 bases). Trimming left V 6 bases short and J 7 bases short, with 22 bases between. CDR1 is ENHRY and CDR2 is SYGVKD in the germline V gene. This CDR3 has 17 amino acids. The CDR3 loop is CAISPAGGKRENSPLHF. CDR3 sequence (DNA): TGTGCCATCAGCCCGGCTGGGGGGAAGAGGGAGAATTCACCCCTCCACTTT.

J is TRBJ1-6 and V is TRBV7-9; D gene unclear. The CDR3 is made up of 11 amino acids. Looked up from germline, CDR1 is SEHNR and CDR2 is FQNEAQ (reference sequence). Trimming removed 4 bases from V and 14 bases from J, with 9 bases in between. CDR3 loop: CASSSLETLHF. DNA of the CDR3: TGTGCCAGCAGCTCGTTAGAAACCCTCCACTTT.

V and J are TRBV19 and TRBJ1-5; the D gene is possibly TRBD1 (5 bases). This CDR3 contains 14 residues. V lost 6 bases and J 0 bases, leaving 9 bases between the germline ends. Germline V lookup: CDR1 LNHDA, CDR2 SQIVND (reference sequence). CDR3: CASRGAGSNQPQHF. The CDR3 nucleotides are TGTGCCAGTAGAGGGGCGGGTAGCAATCAGCCCCAGCATTTT.

Within the sample, this clone is medium-sized. V and J are TRBV11-2 and TRBJ1-1, with D perhaps TRBD1 (5 bases). This CDR3 spans 17 amino acids. Germline V gene sequence: CDR1 SGHAT, CDR2 FQNNGV. Trimming removed 5 bases at V and 3 bases at J, with 22 bases between. The CDR3 loop is CASSPSRQLRLDTEAFF. The CDR3 region has the DNA TGTGCCAGCAGCCCCTCCAGACAGTTAAGGCTGGACACTGAAGCTTTCTTT.

This clone was counted a few times. V usage is TRBV27 and J usage is TRBJ1-6, with 10 nucleotides matching TRBD1. CDR1 MNHEY and CDR2 SMNVEV come from the germline V gene (reference sequence). V shed 2 bases, J shed 6 bases, and the junction held 7 bases outside the gene matches. The CDR3 is 17 residues long. CDR3 sequence reads: CASSLTPTGGRNSPLHF. The CDR3 nucleotides are TGTGCCAGCAGTTTAACCCCGACAGGGGGCCGTAATTCACCCCTCCACTTT.

The rearrangement joins TRBV6-5 to TRBJ1-2; D uncertain. The CDR3 covers 16 residues. The ends were cut back, 0 bases at V and 2 bases at J, with 13 bases in the middle. Germline V gene lookup returns CDR1 MNHEY and CDR2 SVGAGI. The CDR3 protein is CASSYSGRLGNYGYTF. CDR3 bases: TGTGCCAGCAGTTACTCAGGTAGGTTGGGCAACTATGGCTACACCTTC.

This clone was observed a single time. The chain has TRBV3-1 (or the pseudogene TRBV3-2) and TRBJ2-7; TRBD2 matches at 8 bases. Germline CDR1 reads LGHDT; CDR2 reads YNNKEL (reference sequence). The V segment lost 4 bases and the J segment 5 bases; nucleotides outside the gene matches: 7. The CDR3 extends over 14 amino acids. This CDR3 is CASSLSGRRDEQYF. In DNA, the CDR3 is TGTGCCAGCAGCCTCAGCGGGAGACGGGACGAGCAGTACTTC.

This chain uses TRBV14 with TRBJ2-5; 8 bases fit TRBD2. The CDR3 covers 14 residues. Germline assignment: CDR1 SGHDN and CDR2 FVKESK. Trimming took 4 bases from V and 7 from J; bases not matched to a gene: 8. CDR3 nucleotide sequence: TGTGCCAGCAGCCTTAATCGTCGGGGGGGGACCCAGTACTTC. Residues: CASSLNRRGGTQYF.

This chain joins TRBV30 and TRBJ2-1, with D perhaps matching TRBD2 (5 bases). V lost 1 base and J lost 12, with 13 bases in between. The CDR3 covers 12 residues. The V gene's germline CDR1 is GTSNPN and CDR2 SVGIG (reference sequence). CDR3 sequence reads: CAWSESGPLQFF. CDR3 DNA sequence: TGTGCCTGGAGTGAGAGCGGACCCCTGCAGTTCTTC. Full variable domain (remainder filled in from reference TRBV30 and TRBJ2-1): SQTIHQWPATLVQPVGSPLSLECTVEGTSNPNLYWYRQAAGRGLQLLFYSVGIGQISSEVPQNLSASRPQDRQFILSSKKLLLSDSGFYLCAWSESGPLQFFGPGTRLTVL.